A single sample is the source of the 20 T cell receptor beta chains below, sequenced in a study of spatial heterogeneity in lung cancer. TCRdb analysed the 5' RACE reads with MiXCR anew, one entry per CDR3 protein. The repertoire consists of 11,000 to 15,000 distinct CDR3 sequences, with 9.5% to 13% occurring once and the leading ten covering almost 30%. Stated time point: sample taken at primary tumor resection. Sequencing covered unsorted whole RNA taken from tumor, nontumor lung or frozen PBMC. Sequences were derived from PBMCs, sampled at surgery. These receptors all stem from a male donor with early-stage non-small cell lung cancer.

This clonotype was detected many times. The genes are TRBV14 and TRBJ2-2; D is unresolved. From germline, CDR1 is SGHDN and CDR2 FVKESK. V was cut by 3 bases and J by 3 bases, with 5 bases left in between. The CDR3 has 13 residues. The CDR3 nucleotides are TGTGCCAGCAGCCATAGGTACACCGGGGAGCTGTTTTTT. Its translation: CASSHRYTGELFF. The full variable domain, with the rest looked up from reference TRBV14 and TRBJ2-2, is EAGVTQFPSHSVIEKGQTVTLRCDPISGHDNLYWYRRVMGKEIKFLLHFVKESKQDESGMPNNRFLAERTGGTYSTLKVQPAELEDSGVYFCASSHRYTGELFFGEGSRLTVL.

This clonotype has a count of ten or more. The rearrangement joins TRBV12-3 or TRBV12-4 to TRBJ1-5, with D possibly TRBD1 on 6 matching bases. This CDR3 has 15 residues. Trimming left V 2 bases short and J 4 bases short, with 12 bases between. The CDR3 is CASSLTGSRNQPQHF. In nucleotides, the CDR3 is TGTGCCAGCAGTTTAACAGGGAGCAGGAATCAGCCCCAGCATTTT.

This clonotype occurred many times. This chain connects TRBV28 to TRBJ2-1; TRBD1 might be the D (5 bases). This CDR3 is built from 15 residues. Germline CDR1 is MDHEN and CDR2 is SYDVKM. The germline V and J ends were trimmed by 10 bases and 2 bases, with 18 bases remaining between them. DNA for the CDR3: TGTGCCACAGACCGGACAACCGATACCTACAATGAGCAGTTCTTC. This encodes CATDRTTDTYNEQFF.

This clonotype was observed many times. CDR3 coding DNA: TGTGCCAGCAGCCAAGATTCGGGGGCGGATGAAAAACTGTTTTTT. Protein: CASSQDSGADEKLFF. The J gene is TRBJ1-4, the V gene TRBV3-1; a possible D gene is TRBD1 (6 bases). Germline CDR1 and CDR2: LGHDT and YNNKEL (reference sequence). V dropped 0 bases and J dropped 6 bases, with 11 bases sitting between them. This CDR3 has 15 residues.

At least ten counts were recorded for this clonotype. J is TRBJ2-1 and V is TRBV6-2 or TRBV6-3; TRBD2 matches 9 bases. The CDR3 extends over 18 amino acids. V dropped 0 bases and J dropped 6; count of bases not matched to a gene: 12. Germline V gives CDR1 MNHEY, CDR2 SVGEGT. The CDR3 DNA is TGTGCCAGCAGTTACTCGAGTTTTTTAGCGGGAGCCCGCAATGAGCAGTTCTTC. It codes for CASSYSSFLAGARNEQFF.

This clonotype was counted at least ten times. The chain recombines TRBV6-6 with TRBJ2-1; 8 bases are a match to TRBD1. CDR3 length: 16 residues. The V segment lost 2 bases and the J segment 2 bases; nucleotides outside the gene matches: 5. The germline V gene encodes CDR1 MNHNY and CDR2 SVGAGI (reference sequence). CDR3 loop: CASSYPTGAPYNEQFF. CDR3 nucleotides: TGTGCCAGCAGTTACCCGACAGGGGCCCCCTACAATGAGCAGTTCTTC.

This chain connects TRBV7-2 to TRBJ2-1; 7 nucleotides match TRBD2. The CDR3 runs to 17 residues. Germline V gene lookup returns CDR1 SGHTA and CDR2 FQGNSA. The V segment lost 5 bases and the J segment 10 bases; nucleotides outside the gene matches: 20. Here the CDR3 DNA reads TGTGCCAGCAGCCCCCTTGCGGCTAGCGGCCCCCCTGGCGAGCAGTTCTTC. Amino acid sequence: CASSPLAASGPPGEQFF.

By sample share, this clonotype is medium-sized. This chain links TRBV11-1 with TRBJ1-2, with a possible D match to TRBD1 (5 bases). The length of the CDR3 is 14 residues. Germline V gives CDR1 SGHAT, CDR2 FQDESV (reference sequence). Trimming removed 5 bases at V and 7 bases at J, with 17 bases between. CDR3 sequence (DNA): TGTGCCAGCAGCGCCTTAGGCGGGGGTTCTGGCTACACCTTC. Translated: CASSALGGGSGYTF.

This clonotype was observed at least ten times. V gene TRBV10-2 combines with J gene TRBJ2-7; no reliable D call. CDR3 length: 13 amino acids. Germline V CDR1 and CDR2: WSHSY, SAAADI. Trimming took off 4 bases at V and 3 bases at J, with 10 bases between the two ends. The CDR3 bases are TGCGCCAGCAGTGGAGGCAAAGACTACGAGCAGTACTTC. Translation gives CASSGGKDYEQYF.

This rearrangement joins TRBV29-1 to TRBJ2-7; the match to TRBD1 covers 10 bases. Losses at the gene ends were 6 bases for V and 4 bases for J; bases not matched to a gene: 9. Germline V lookup: CDR1 SQVTM, CDR2 ANQGSEA. This CDR3 region has 14 residues. CDR3 bases: TGCAGCGTCCGCCTGACAGGGGGCCGGTACGAGCAGTACTTC. Residues: CSVRLTGGRYEQYF.

This clonotype was recorded at least ten times. The V and J genes are TRBV6-6 and TRBJ2-1, with D perhaps matching TRBD2 (6 bases). Looked up from germline, CDR1 is MNHNY and CDR2 is SVGAGI (reference sequence). This CDR3 is 15 amino acids long. V lost 4 bases, J lost 6 bases, and 16 bases lay in between. The chain's CDR3 is CASSSTPGLRNEQFF. The DNA of the CDR3 is TGTGCCAGCAGTTCAACTCCGGGACTCCGCAATGAGCAGTTCTTC.

There are many counts of this clonotype. For the CDR3, the DNA is TGTGCCAGCAGTATACCCGACAGCCAAGAGACCCAGTACTTC. Translating gives CASSIPDSQETQYF. The chain uses TRBV12-3 or TRBV12-4 and TRBJ2-5; D possibly corresponds to TRBD1 (5 bases). The CDR3 loop spans 14 amino acids. V lost 5 bases and J 1 base, leaving 11 bases between the germline ends.

This clonotype was recorded at least ten times. V and J are TRBV27 and TRBJ1-5, with a weak D call TRBD1 (5 bases). Trimming shortened V by 4 bases and J by 7 bases, and 8 bases separated the two germline ends. Germline V gene lookup returns CDR1 MNHEY and CDR2 SMNVEV (reference sequence). The CDR3 runs 12 residues. The CDR3: CASSSGGQPQHF. CDR3 nucleotides: TGTGCCAGCAGTTCCGGGGGGCAGCCCCAGCATTTT.

This clonotype is labeled medium-sized. DNA for the CDR3: TGTGCCAGCAGCCAAGATGTAAGGGGAAATCAGCCCCAGCATTTT. Translation: CASSQDVRGNQPQHF. The chain recombines TRBV4-2 with TRBJ1-5; weak D call: TRBD1 (5 bases). CDR3 length: 15 amino acids. The V gene lost 0 bases and the J gene lost 4 bases, with 10 bases spanning the gap. CDR1 and CDR2 from the germline V gene are LGHNA and YNFKEQ.

The chain couples TRBV3-1 to TRBJ2-6; TRBD2 agrees at 7 bases. The J segment lost 8 bases and the V segment lost 4 bases, leaving 14 bases of the junction unmatched. The germline V gene encodes CDR1 LGHDT and CDR2 YNNKEL (reference sequence). The CDR3 contains 17 residues. In DNA form, the CDR3 reads TGTGCCAGCAGCCTGCACTCGGTGGCGGGAGTCTCCAACGTCCTGACTTTC. Protein: CASSLHSVAGVSNVLTF.

This clonotype was seen ten or more times. CDR3 sequence (DNA): TGCAGCGTTGGCAGGGGGGGCAATGAGCAGTTCTTC. Translated: CSVGRGGNEQFF. The chain recombines TRBV29-1 with TRBJ2-1, with D perhaps TRBD1 or TRBD2 (7 bases each). The V and J ends lost 4 bases and 6 bases respectively, with 10 bases between them. This CDR3 has 12 residues. CDR1 and CDR2 from the germline V gene are SQVTM and ANQGSEA.

This clonotype is medium-sized in the sample. The chain links TRBV28 to TRBJ1-3; TRBD1 matches 9 bases. The CDR3 is 14 residues long. The junction had 4 bases not matched to a gene; V was cut back by 3 bases and J by 7 bases. CDR1 MDHEN and CDR2 SYDVKM come from the germline V gene. Here the CDR3 reads CASSLVDRGNTIYF. The CDR3 DNA reads as TGTGCCAGCAGTTTGGTCGACAGGGGGAACACCATATATTTT.

This clonotype was seen once. The genes are TRBV27 and TRBJ1-1; perhaps TRBD1 as D (6 bases). Germline CDR1 is MNHEY and CDR2 is SMNVEV (reference sequence). Trimming took off 6 bases at V and 6 bases at J, with 11 bases between the two ends. This CDR3 contains 12 residues. CDR3 coding DNA: TGTGCCAGCAGGCGTGCAGGGGCTGAAGCTTTCTTT. Translated, it gives CASRRAGAEAFF.

Many counts were recorded for this clonotype. The rearrangement uses TRBV12-3 or TRBV12-4 and TRBJ2-5; perhaps TRBD2 as D (7 bases). CDR3 length: 14 residues. Trimming stripped 4 bases from V and 1 base from J, with 10 bases between. The CDR3 bases are TGTGCCAGCAGTTGGGGGGGGCTCCAAGAGACCCAGTACTTC. This sequence encodes CASSWGGLQETQYF.

This clonotype was found many times. The DNA of the CDR3 is TGCAGTGCCCCGGCGATTGGGGGGGGACTAGGAGAAGATACGCAGTATTTT. Translated: CSAPAIGGGLGEDTQYF. The chain links TRBV20-1 to TRBJ2-3; TRBD2 matches 8 bases. J lost 5 bases, V lost 6 bases, and 19 bases had no gene match. Germline CDR1 and CDR2: DFQATT and SNEGSKA (reference sequence). The CDR3 runs to 17 residues.